This record concerns one T cell receptor beta chain sequence. Its antigen is currently not known. The input lacks base qualities; no much larger clone sits a single base away. This specimen comes from a study of shared clonotypes between healthy human individuals (dated by TCRdb to the early 2020s). For context, the study as a whole: A couple of women and a few men aged 18 to 49 years were included in the cohort. For each donor, CD4 naive and CD4 memory were each run on three plates, CD8 naive on two plates, and CD8 memory on one plate. The study deeply sequenced blood TCR repertoires of five healthy adults to estimate repertoire size and the extent of clonotype sharing between individuals. To increase sequencing depth and limit assay-specific biases, TCR repertoire library preparation and sequencing were carried out by different laboratories using diverse techniques. Leukapheresis yielded between about 0.85 and 10 billion PBMCs per donor. General study outcomes and caveats: Pairwise subsampling indicated that sequencing depth was expected to affect the degree of clonotype sharing among donors. Compared with non-shared clonotypes, the clonotypes found in all four sorted-subset donors had higher generation probabilities. Naive subsets generally had larger estimated clonotype richness than memory subsets. Incomplete sequencing was indicated by rarefaction of sorted-subset datasets, despite the large sequencing depth. Sampling was limited to blood, and TCR repertoires in tissue likely differ from TCR repertoires in blood. The small number of donors limited the genetic and exposure-history diversity represented. Approximately 5% of naive CD4, 3.5% of naive CD8, roughly 2.4% of memory CD4, and more than 0.35% of memory CD8 clonotypes were shared across a few donors.

Using the deep immunoSEQ assay, multiplex PCR amplified TCR CDR3 regions from genomic DNA. Extracted genomic DNA from each cell subset was distributed evenly across all wells of several immunoSEQ 96-well plates, and each plate was treated as a replicate. For sorted subsets, around 200 ng genomic DNA, equal to 25,000 to 35,000 T cell genomes, was loaded into each replicate PCR. Purified libraries were quantified with a Qubit 3.0 fluorometer, sized on a Bioanalyzer 2100, and re-quantified with the KAPA Library Quantification kit. Every immunoSEQ 96-well plate was sequenced on a separate single-read 150-cycle Illumina NextSeq 550 flow cell. The paper's data handling went like this. Because only junctional sequences without quality scores were contained in the immunoSEQ output, filtering matching that applied to full-length reads could not be performed. Sequences were annotated with PyIR, a Python wrapper for IgBLAST v1.9, and V/J genes and CDR3 were assigned using IMGT germline references. Reads were filtered out if the reads had weak V/J assignments (E-value above 1e-6), no CDR3, stop codons, out-of-frame junctions, or ambiguous translated residues. V3J clonotypes were defined as sequences sharing the same inferred V gene, J gene, and CDR3 amino acid sequence. To compute the percentage overlap between repertoires, the number of shared unique clonotypes was divided by the size of the smaller repertoire. Three approaches were used to assess repertoire richness: RTK rarefaction, the Chao1 estimator, and Recon v2.1 estimates of unobserved clonotypes. For all TCRbeta clonotypes obtained by the gDNA method from several donors, generation probabilities were computed with OLGA. TCRdb holds this immuneACCESS table with in-frame rearrangements only. Some clones are missing; in checked studies, unresolved V genes explain under half, and the rest has no known cause. V, J and clone size derive from that table, while D and trimming were established from the DNA sequence. For this sample the table gives hundreds of thousands of clones, of which roughly 96% were detected only once. The ten biggest clones cover about 0.12% of the sample.

V ends up 6 bases short and J 3 bases short, with an unmatched junction base count of 6. CDR1 and CDR2 (MNHEY, SMNVEV) derive from the germline V gene (reference sequence). From the cysteine up to the phenylalanine, the CDR3 has a length of 15 residues. Left in the record is the CDR3 DNA by itself, 45 bases read in frame from the first base. CD8 naive samples were obtained by positive selection for CCR7 among CD45RO-negative cells, yielding a CD45RA+CCR7+ population from which TemRA cells were excluded. The donors were healthy, HIV-negative adults with no recently reported acute infections or vaccinations. All donors were Caucasian adults living in Nashville, Tennessee, USA. Blood was obtained by leukapheresis, after which PBMCs were separated by Ficoll-Histopaque density gradient centrifugation and cryopreserved in liquid nitrogen vapor phase. Analytical flow cytometry was used to check the purity and quantity of every magnetically sorted T cell population. Genomic DNA was isolated from each sorted fraction and quantified by UV absorbance on a Nanodrop 2000c.

The clonotype comes from a woman younger than 45 in good health. Sequencing was performed on naive CD8+ T cells sorted from blood. Reading the label with the study, this specimen's cell subset or site is: CD45RA+CCR7+. The chain links TRBV27 with TRBJ2-3, and 10 junctional nucleotides match TRBD2. The CDR3 region: CASRYGLAATDTQYF. In nucleotide form, the sequence is TGTGCCAGCAGATACGGACTAGCGGCAACAGATACGCAGTATTTT.